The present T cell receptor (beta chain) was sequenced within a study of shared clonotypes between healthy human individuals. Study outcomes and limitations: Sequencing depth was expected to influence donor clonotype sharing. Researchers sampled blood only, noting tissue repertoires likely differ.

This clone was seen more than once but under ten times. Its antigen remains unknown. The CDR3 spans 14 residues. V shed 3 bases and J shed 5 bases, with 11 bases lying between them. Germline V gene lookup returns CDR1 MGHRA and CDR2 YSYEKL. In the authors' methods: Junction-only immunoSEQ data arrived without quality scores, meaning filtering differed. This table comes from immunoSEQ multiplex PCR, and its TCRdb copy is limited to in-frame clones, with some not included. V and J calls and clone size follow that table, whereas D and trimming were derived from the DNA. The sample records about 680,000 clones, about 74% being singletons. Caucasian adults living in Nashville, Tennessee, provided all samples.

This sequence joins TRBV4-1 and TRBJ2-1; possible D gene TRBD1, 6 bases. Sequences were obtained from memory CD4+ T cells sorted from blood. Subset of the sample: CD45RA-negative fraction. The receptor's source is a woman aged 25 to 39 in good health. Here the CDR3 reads CASSHLDRHNEQFF. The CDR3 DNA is TGCGCCAGCAGCCATCTCGACAGGCACAATGAGCAGTTCTTC.